This TCR beta chain was sequenced in a study of blood T cell repertoires in COVID-19. Background on the study: The United States, Italy and Spain were the sources of the acute and convalescent COVID-19 samples. Sources were T cells, B-cell-depleted T cells, or PBMCs; the material itself was cDNA or gDNA.

Which cohort a participant joined came from the clinical history participants gave. V lost 0 bases to trimming and J lost 5 bases; unmatched junction nucleotides: 6. The CDR3 sequence is 15 residues long. Germline CDR1 is LGHNA and CDR2 is YNFKEQ. Authors' processing steps: Estimated nucleated cell counts came from reference gene primer amplification. TCRdb's copy holds only in-frame clones and misses some; the assay was immunoSEQ multiplex PCR. V and J calls and clone size come straight from that table; D and trimming were deduced from the DNA. The sample holds about 240,000 clones, about 90% seen once.

Material: PBMCs or T cells enriched from blood (not recorded which). The origin of this receptor is a woman between 35 and 50 years old with acute COVID-19. The chain combines TRBV4-2 with TRBJ1-2; 7 bases agree with TRBD1. As DNA, the CDR3 is TGTGCCAGCAGCCAAGAGTCAGGGGGAGCTTATGGCTACACCTTC. It encodes CASSQESGGAYGYTF.